This paragraph reports one T cell receptor beta chain. The specificity of this receptor is unknown. The sequence runs out 3 residues before the end of the CDR3; the remainder is reconstructed from the germline J gene. The data stem from a study of Tregs in tolerant kidney transplant recipients (dated by TCRdb to the late 2010s). General notes on the study: Transplants used related donors with nonmyeloablative bone marrow transplantation; mixed chimerism was transient in the human trials. The study used TCRbeta sequencing to identify donor-specific regulatory T cells before combined kidney and bone marrow transplantation, then tracked those cells after transplant. Study-wide findings and limitations: For some patients, the PCR primers changed as time went on, which meant samples from those patients could not be compared with one another at the nucleotide level. The most biologically relevant and donor-specific TCRbeta repertoire appeared to be identified by expanding Tregs with activated donor B cells. Donor-specific Treg expansion was found to exceed global Treg expansion in tolerant patients, suggesting antigen-driven rather than nonspecific expansion. Because only a small number of patients were included, the study had limitations, and the results will need to be validated in larger populations as well as under other immunosuppression protocols. Biological reproducibility was not directly assessed, although technical replication error appeared to be minimal.

For TCRbeta CDR3 sequencing, genomic DNA from the sorted cells was extracted using the QIAGEN DNeasy Blood and Tissue Kit. High-throughput TCRbeta CDR3 sequencing, including PCR amplification with bias correction and internal controls, was performed commercially through immunoSEQ. The study's processing was this. Unique productive TCRbeta sequences were defined by CDR3 nucleotide sequence where primers matched, otherwise by CDR3 amino acid sequence with Vbeta and Jbeta genes. As a correction for sorting error, sequences shared between sorted populations at a frequency ratio of 2:1 or less were discarded, and the remaining shared sequences were assigned to the higher population. Donor-reactive sequences were defined as at least 5-fold expanded in CFSE-low cells versus unstimulated cells, with frequency of at least 0.01% in CFSE-low cells. Repertoire divergence was quantified by Jensen-Shannon divergence using the top 100 TCRbeta sequences ranked by frequency. When a sample had multiple sequencing runs, each run was corrected for sorting error separately and the runs were then pooled. The table comes from immuneACCESS by way of TCRdb, which keeps in-frame sequences with V and J called. Part of the clones is missing from these tables; in studies checked, under half for an unresolved V gene and the rest for unknown reasons. The V and J calls and clone size were taken over from that table, and D and trimming were inferred from the DNA. This sample's table lists roughly 50,000 clones. The top ten clones comprise about 0.76% of the sample.

Based on the germline V gene, the CDR1 and CDR2 sequences are SGHAT and FQNNGV. Its CDR3 holds 11 amino acids, cysteine through phenylalanine. The DNA shown is the part of the CDR3 that was read: 24 bases, in frame from base 1. V has 10 bases trimmed and J has 4 bases trimmed; junction bases matching no gene number 2. The time point tag for this specimen amounts to: blood sample drawn before combined kidney and bone marrow transplant. Unstimulated Tregs (CD4+CD25+CD127-), CD4+ non-Tregs (CD4+CD25-), CD4 and CD8 cells were FACS-sorted from thawed PBMCs. The patients were several recipients of combined kidney and bone marrow transplants from the ITN036ST trial, and samples were available only from these trial subjects. Healthy control blood was processed to PBMCs with a Ficoll density gradient and then cryopreserved, whereas patient PBMCs were collected both before and after transplant.

Recombination joined TRBV11-2 with TRBJ1-2; TRBD1 fits 8 bases in the junction. The material sequenced was CD4+ T cells from blood, taken before the transplant. The clonotype comes from a human donor who received a combined kidney and bone marrow transplant. The sequenced part of the CDR3 DNA is TGTGCCACAGGGGGCGTCTATGGC. Its coded protein is CATGGVYG. The whole CDR3 sequence is CATGGVYGYTF.